These 25 T cell receptor beta chains were all obtained from the same sample, sequenced in a study of blood T cell repertoires in COVID-19. Measured with immunoSEQ multiplex PCR; TCRdb has only the in-frame clones, and not every one. The sample shows about 230,000 clones, 87% of them seen only once. The sample taken for sequencing was PBMCs or T cells enriched from blood (not recorded which). The receptors derive from a young man who had recovered from COVID-19.

This chain links TRBV7-3 with TRBJ1-1, with 12 bases that match TRBD1. The V segment lost 2 bases and the J segment 9 bases; nucleotides outside the gene matches: 1. The length of the CDR3 is 13 residues. Per the germline V gene, CDR1 is SGHTA and CDR2 is FQGTGA. The CDR3 loop reads CASSLGDRGQAFF. The CDR3 region has the DNA TGTGCCAGCAGCTTAGGGGACAGGGGGCAAGCTTTCTTT.

The rearrangement joins TRBV5-1 to TRBJ2-1; D unclear. V lost 1 base to trimming and J lost 7 bases, with 12 bases between them. Germline V lookup: CDR1 SGHRS, CDR2 YFSETQ. CDR3 length: 14 residues. The CDR3, as DNA: TGCGCCAGCAGCTTGTTGGGCTTCCGAAATGAGCAGTTCTTC. Translation: CASSLLGFRNEQFF.

The chain carries TRBV6-1 and TRBJ1-4; possibly TRBD1 for D (6 bases). Germline V lookup: CDR1 MNHNS, CDR2 SASEGT. This CDR3 has 17 amino acids. Trimming pared 7 bases from V and 7 bases from J, leaving 25 bases between. This CDR3 reads CASIEIRGAFSSEKLFF. In nucleotides, the CDR3 is TGTGCCAGCATTGAGATTCGGGGGGCGTTTTCGAGTGAAAAACTGTTTTTT.

This chain connects TRBV5-6 to TRBJ1-2; D unclear. Germline assignment: CDR1 SGHDT and CDR2 YYEEEE. Trimming took off 1 base at V and 5 bases at J, with 9 bases between the two ends. The length of the CDR3 is 13 residues. DNA of the CDR3: TGTGCCAGCAGCTTGTGGGAGGGTTATGGCTACACCTTC. Translated: CASSLWEGYGYTF.

The chain carries TRBV6-2 or TRBV6-3 and TRBJ2-1; 11 positions match TRBD1. V shed 5 bases, J shed 8 bases, and the junction held 20 bases outside the gene matches. The germline V gene encodes CDR1 MNHEY and CDR2 SVGEGT. The CDR3 is 19 residues long. The CDR3 protein is CASSTWTGGFRESRDEQFF. CDR3 in DNA: TGTGCCAGCAGTACCTGGACAGGGGGCTTTAGGGAGAGTCGGGATGAGCAGTTCTTC.

The V gene is TRBV25-1, the J gene TRBJ2-4; D perhaps matches TRBD2 (7 bases). The CDR3 contains 14 residues. Per germline, CDR1 MGHDK and CDR2 SYGVNS. V was shortened by 5 bases and J by 7 bases, with 15 bases between the two germline ends. CDR3 sequence reads: CASSPGGTHNIQYF. For the CDR3, the DNA is TGTGCCAGCAGTCCCGGGGGGACACACAACATTCAGTACTTC.

This chain uses TRBV5-1 with TRBJ1-1; 9 bases match TRBD1. Germline CDR1 and CDR2: SGHRS and YFSETQ. V lost 6 bases and J lost 5; bases outside the gene matches: 14. CDR3 size: 16 residues. The CDR3 here is CASTEGQGRGRTEAFF. The CDR3 DNA reads TGCGCCAGCACTGAAGGACAGGGGAGGGGGAGGACTGAAGCTTTCTTT.

This clone was counted once. V usage is TRBV14 and J usage is TRBJ2-7, with D maybe TRBD1 (6 bases). V lost 1 base, J lost 2 bases, and 15 bases lay in between. This CDR3 is 16 amino acids long. Germline lookup yields CDR1 SGHDN and CDR2 FVKESK. The CDR3 here is CASSQAWQGFPYEQYF. The CDR3 region has the DNA TGTGCCAGCAGCCAAGCCTGGCAGGGGTTCCCCTACGAGCAGTACTTC.

The J gene is TRBJ2-3, the V gene TRBV11-2; D remains ambiguous. The CDR3 has 14 residues. The V gene lost 3 bases and the J gene lost 2 bases, with 9 bases spanning the gap. The germline CDR1 and CDR2 sequences are SGHAT and FQNNGV. CDR3 in amino acids: CASSLRHFTDTQYF. DNA for the CDR3: TGTGCCAGCAGCTTGAGACATTTCACAGATACGCAGTATTTT.

V is TRBV27 and J is TRBJ1-2; 7 bases agree with TRBD1. Germline V gene lookup returns CDR1 MNHEY and CDR2 SMNVEV (reference sequence). This CDR3 region has 13 residues. The J segment lost 7 bases and the V segment lost 6 bases, leaving 8 bases of the junction unmatched. The CDR3 coding sequence is TGTGCCAGCAGGAGCGAGGGGGCGGGTGGCTACACCTTC. Protein product: CASRSEGAGGYTF.

This clone was counted a few times. This chain links TRBV29-1 with TRBJ1-1; D perhaps matches TRBD1 (6 bases). Germline V gives CDR1 SQVTM, CDR2 ANQGSEA. The V gene lost 6 bases and the J gene lost 4 bases, with 18 bases spanning the gap. The CDR3 has 14 amino acids. This chain's CDR3 is CSVPGGGWGTEAFF. For the CDR3, the DNA is TGCAGCGTGCCAGGCGGGGGCTGGGGCACTGAAGCTTTCTTT. The whole variable domain, remainder taken from reference TRBV29-1 and TRBJ1-1, is SAVISQKPSRDICQRGTSLTIQCQVDSQVTMMFWYRQQPGQSLTLIATANQGSEATYESGFVIDKFPISRPNLTFSTLTVSNMSPEDSSIYLCSVPGGGWGTEAFFGQGTRLTVV.

This chain links TRBV29-1 with TRBJ2-7, with a tentative D call TRBD1 (7 bases). CDR1 SQVTM and CDR2 ANQGSEA come from the germline V gene. The V end was cut by 6 bases, the J end by 4 bases, with 22 bases between. The CDR3 length is 15 residues. The CDR3, as DNA: TGCAGCGTGATCCGGGGAACAGGGGAGGTTTACGAGCAGTACTTC. Translation gives CSVIRGTGEVYEQYF.

The CDR3 loop is CASSPLQGTALRYGYTF. In nucleotides, the CDR3 is TGTGCCAGCTCACCGTTACAGGGGACGGCTTTACGGTATGGCTACACCTTC. The gene calls are TRBV18 and TRBJ1-2; 7 nucleotides match TRBD1. Germline V lookup: CDR1 KGHSH, CDR2 LQKENI. The CDR3 length is 17 residues. J gave up 5 bases and V 3 bases, and 15 bases lay outside the gene matches.

The chain recombines TRBV5-4 with TRBJ1-2, with TRBD1 as a possible D gene (5 bases). CDR1 SGHNT and CDR2 YYREEE come from the germline V gene (reference sequence). The CDR3 length is 15 residues. V was pared by 2 bases and J by 2 bases, with 13 bases between. The CDR3 coding sequence is TGTGCCAGCAGCTTCGGGGGTATCGGGAACTATGGCTACACCTTC. Its translation is CASSFGGIGNYGYTF.

The chain joins TRBV5-1 to TRBJ2-7; TRBD1 matches 7 bases. The germline CDR1 and CDR2 sequences are SGHRS and YFSETQ. CDR3 length equals 14 residues. J gave up 4 bases and V 5 bases, and 9 bases lay outside the gene matches. The CDR3 region has the DNA TGCGCCAGCAGGGAAGAGGACAGGTTTTACGAGCAGTACTTC. Its translation is CASREEDRFYEQYF.

The chain recombines TRBV27 with TRBJ2-7, with 12 nucleotides matching TRBD2. Per the germline V gene, CDR1 is MNHEY and CDR2 is SMNVEV (reference sequence). The J segment lost 4 bases and the V segment lost 3 bases, leaving 7 bases of the junction unmatched. The CDR3 has 16 residues. The CDR3 spells CASSLASGRALYEQYF. CDR3 sequence (DNA): TGTGCCAGCAGTTTGGCTAGCGGGAGGGCCCTGTACGAGCAGTACTTC.

This chain links TRBV4-3 with TRBJ1-5; D is perhaps TRBD1 (6 bases). CDR3 size: 15 residues. Trimming took 0 bases from V and 5 from J, leaving 11 bases between them. CDR1 and CDR2 from the germline V gene are LGHNA and YSLEER. CDR3 coding DNA: TGCGCCAGCAGCCAAGATGGAGGGGGGGATCAGCCCCAGCATTTT. It specifies CASSQDGGGDQPQHF.

This clone has only a few counts. As DNA, the CDR3 is TGCGCCAGCAGCTTCAGGACAGAGAATAATTCACCCCTCCACTTT. It encodes CASSFRTENNSPLHF. This sequence joins TRBV5-1 and TRBJ1-6; perhaps TRBD1 as D (6 bases). This CDR3 region has 15 residues. In germline, CDR1 is SGHRS, CDR2 YFSETQ. Trimming cost V 2 bases and J 5 bases, with 11 bases left between them.

In its sample, this clone was seen a few times. J is TRBJ1-5 and V is TRBV3-1 (or the pseudogene TRBV3-2); tentative D call: TRBD1 (5 bases). This CDR3 spans 15 amino acids. The germline V and J ends were trimmed by 0 bases and 9 bases, with 15 bases remaining between them. In germline, CDR1 is LGHDT, CDR2 YNNKEL (reference sequence). CDR3 DNA sequence: TGTGCCAGCAGCCAAGATCCCTCTTCTACAGGGCCCCAGCATTTT. This gives the protein CASSQDPSSTGPQHF.

This rearrangement joins TRBV7-2 to TRBJ2-2; 14 bases match TRBD2. Trimming cost V 3 bases and J 6 bases; bases outside gene matches: 9. The CDR3 has 18 residues. From germline, CDR1 is SGHTA and CDR2 FQGNSA. CDR3 in amino acids: CASSLAGLAGVRAGELFF. The CDR3 coding sequence is TGTGCCAGCAGCTTGGCGGGACTAGCGGGAGTCAGGGCCGGGGAGCTGTTTTTT.

The genes are TRBV3-1 (or the pseudogene TRBV3-2) and TRBJ1-1; D is unclear. Germline CDR1 and CDR2: LGHDT and YNNKEL (reference sequence). The V end was cut by 4 bases, the J end by 1 base, with 10 bases between. This CDR3 has 14 amino acids. CDR3 in DNA: TGTGCCAGCAGCCCCCACGGTCAGAACACTGAAGCTTTCTTT. It encodes CASSPHGQNTEAFF.

The chain recombines TRBV6-5 with TRBJ1-5; TRBD1 might be the D (6 bases). V was cut by 7 bases and J by 0 bases, with 10 bases left in between. Germline CDR1 is MNHEY and CDR2 is SVGAGI. This CDR3 has 14 amino acids. CDR3 in amino acids: CASKRGGSNQPQHF. The CDR3 region has the DNA TGTGCCAGCAAGAGGGGGGGTAGCAATCAGCCCCAGCATTTT.

The chain employs TRBV28 and TRBJ1-1; 9 bases fit TRBD1. The germline gives CDR1 MDHEN, CDR2 SYDVKM. The J segment lost 8 bases and the V segment lost 4 bases, leaving 11 bases of the junction unmatched. CDR3 length: 15 residues. The chain's CDR3 is CASSSSGTGFPEAFF. In DNA form, the CDR3 reads TGTGCCAGCAGTTCTTCCGGGACAGGGTTTCCAGAAGCTTTCTTT.

A remark on this clone: An end of the junction does not agree with germline; a read error may underlie this. The chain has TRBV6-6 and TRBJ2-3; 10 nucleotides match TRBD1. This CDR3 comprises 13 residues. The V gene's germline CDR1 is MNHNY and CDR2 SVGAGI (reference sequence). The CDR3 DNA is TGTGCCAGCAGTTATATGGGACAGGGGCCCACGGATTTT. Protein sequence: CASSYMGQGPTDF.

This clone was counted a single time. The J gene is TRBJ1-4, the V gene TRBV29-1, with D perhaps matching TRBD1 (5 bases). Germline assignment: CDR1 SQVTM and CDR2 ANQGSEA. Trimming took off 7 bases at V and 5 bases at J, with 14 bases between the two ends. CDR3 length equals 13 residues. CDR3 in DNA: TGCAGCGCCACGACAGTCAGGAATGAAAAACTGTTTTTT. Translated: CSATTVRNEKLFF.